The 16 T cell receptor beta chains below come from one sample, sequenced in a study of regulatory T cells in long-lasting Graves disease. Sequencing libraries for TCR beta were prepared with iRepertoire HTBI primers and Arm-PCR of CDR3 regions. TCRdb reprocessed the multiplex PCR reads via MiXCR and lists one record per CDR3 protein. The repertoire consists of some 410,000 distinct CDR3 sequences, with about 17% occurring once and the leading ten covering about 10%. The time point denotes: newly diagnosed GD, antithyroid drugs for less than 3 months. Making the TCR library involved RNA that had been extracted from PBMCs. These data were also filed under a second study, of T cells in Graves' hyperthyroidism and ophthalmopathy.

The input for sequencing was peripheral blood mononuclear cells (PBMCs), taken at new diagnosis, from a patient treated with antithyroid drugs. The receptors were gathered from a woman aged 30 to 39 with Graves disease.

Notes on this clonotype: Possible read error: a much larger clone is one base away. This sequence joins TRBV5-1 and TRBJ2-7; 12 nucleotides match TRBD2. Germline V lookup: CDR1 SGHRS, CDR2 YFSETQ. There are 16 residues in the CDR3. The CDR3 spells CTSSLGRLAGVGEQYF. CDR3 sequence (DNA): TGCACCAGCAGCTTGGGTAGACTAGCGGGAGTTGGAGAGCAGTACTTC.

This clonotype showed up many times. The junction shows a germline mismatch at one end, possibly a read error. The DNA for the CDR3 is TGCGCCAGCAGCTTGCGACGGATGAACACTGAAGCTTTCTTT. Translation: CASSLRRMNTEAFF. This chain links TRBV7-2 with TRBJ1-1; unclear D gene. CDR3 length equals 14 residues. Germline lookup yields CDR1 SGHTA and CDR2 FQGNSA.

This clonotype was picked up many times. The chain joins TRBV28 to TRBJ2-1; TRBD2 aligns across 11 bases. Unmatched junction bases numbered 6, after V lost 4 bases and J lost 1 base. The CDR3 is 17 amino acids. CDR1 is MDHEN, CDR2 SYDVKM, per germline. The CDR3 coding sequence is TGTGCCAGCAGTTACCCGGGACTAGCGGAATCCTACAATGAGCAGTTCTTC. It specifies CASSYPGLAESYNEQFF.

This clonotype was counted at least ten times. In nucleotides, the CDR3 is TGTGCCAGCAGCTTAGCCGGGACAATCTCCGGGGAGCTGTTTTTT. Residues: CASSLAGTISGELFF. The rearrangement joins TRBV7-9 to TRBJ2-2; maybe TRBD1 (6 bases). The germline V gene encodes CDR1 SEHNR and CDR2 FQNEAQ (reference sequence). Trimming left V 0 bases short and J 6 bases short, with 11 bases between. The CDR3 runs to 15 residues.

This clonotype was detected ten times or more. The chain recombines TRBV28 with TRBJ2-4, with D possibly TRBD1 on 5 matching bases. Between the trimmed V and J ends, which lost 2 bases and 6 bases, there was a span of 5 bases. The CDR3 extends over 12 amino acids. The germline V gene has CDR1 MDHEN and CDR2 SYDVKM. CDR3 in DNA: TGTGCCAGCAGTTTAGACAGAAACATTCAGTACTTC. Amino acid sequence: CASSLDRNIQYF.

This clonotype was seen many times. The chain couples TRBV11-2 to TRBJ2-7; D possibly corresponds to TRBD2 (6 bases). The CDR3 spans 15 residues. V lost 6 bases, J lost 0 bases, and 15 bases lay in between. Germline CDR1 reads SGHAT; CDR2 reads FQNNGV. The CDR3 spells CASSYTSSFSYEQYF. The CDR3 coding sequence is TGTGCCAGCAGTTATACTAGCAGCTTCTCCTACGAGCAGTACTTC.

Comments on this clonotype: This may stem from a read error, because a much larger clone lies one nucleotide away. This chain links TRBV7-8 with TRBJ2-5, with TRBD1 matching 8 bases. The end of the DNA aligns better with TRBJ2-1, so the J call may be wrong. The V gene's germline CDR1 is SGHVS and CDR2 FQNEAQ. This CDR3 has 14 amino acids. CDR3 region: CASSLTGVGETQFF. The CDR3 region has the DNA TGTGCCAGCAGCTTGACAGGGGTCGGAGAGACCCAGTTCTTC.

This rearrangement joins TRBV7-8 to TRBJ2-5; 8 positions agree with TRBD2. Germline V gene sequence: CDR1 SGHVS, CDR2 FQNEAQ. The CDR3 is 15 amino acids. Trimming cost V 0 bases and J 4 bases; bases outside gene matches: 4. CDR3 DNA sequence: TGTGCCAGCAGCTTAGCATCACGGGGGGGAGAGACCCAGTACTTC. It codes for CASSLASRGGETQYF. Supplemented by reference TRBV7-8 and TRBJ2-5, the full variable domain reads GAGVSQSPRYKVAKRGQDVALRCDPISGHVSLFWYQQALGQGPEFLTYFQNEAQLDKSGLPSDRFFAERPEGSVSTLKIQRTQQEDSAVYLCASSLASRGGETQYFGPGTRLLVL.

Many counts were recorded for this clonotype. The V gene is TRBV5-8, the J gene TRBJ1-2, with D perhaps TRBD1 (6 bases). V shed 4 bases and J shed 0 bases, with 13 bases lying between them. Germline CDR1 and CDR2: SGHTS and YDEGEE. The CDR3 sequence is 15 residues long. Here the CDR3 DNA reads TGTGCCAGCAGCGGTGGGACAACGGCTAACTATGGCTACACCTTC. Its translation: CASSGGTTANYGYTF.

This clonotype has at least ten counts. The V and J genes are TRBV5-6 and TRBJ1-5; D might be TRBD1 (6 bases). CDR1 is SGHDT, CDR2 YYEEEE, per germline. This CDR3 spans 14 amino acids. V lost 2 bases to trimming and J lost 4 bases, with 10 bases between them. The CDR3 region has the DNA TGTGCCAGCAGCTTCTCGGACAGAAATCAGCCCCAGCATTTT. Residues: CASSFSDRNQPQHF.

The chain carries TRBV19 and TRBJ2-7; a weak D match, TRBD1 (6 bases). This CDR3 comprises 15 residues. Trimming removed 6 bases at V and 6 bases at J, with 21 bases between. Looked up from germline, CDR1 is LNHDA and CDR2 is SQIVND (reference sequence). CDR3 bases: TGTGCCAGTAGAGTACAGGGAGCCCAAGGCGGCGAGCAGTACTTC. Amino acids: CASRVQGAQGGEQYF.

Many counts were recorded for this clonotype. This chain uses TRBV12-3 or TRBV12-4 with TRBJ2-7; D is unresolved. Trimming cost V 3 bases and J 2 bases, with 11 bases left between them. CDR3 length: 14 residues. The CDR3 DNA is TGTGCCAGCAGTTTTCAGGTAGTGGCCTACGAGCAGTACTTC. Encoded protein: CASSFQVVAYEQYF.

In its sample, this clonotype was seen a few times. The chain is built from TRBV28 and TRBJ2-5; the D gene is possibly TRBD1 (6 bases). CDR3 length equals 15 residues. Germline CDR1 reads MDHEN; CDR2 reads SYDVKM. V was shortened by 5 bases and J by 1 base, with 14 bases between the two germline ends. The CDR3: CASSANRDTQETQYF. The CDR3 DNA reads TGTGCCAGCAGTGCAAACCGGGACACCCAAGAGACCCAGTACTTC.

This clonotype was detected many times. The V gene is TRBV12-3 or TRBV12-4, the J gene TRBJ2-1, with 10 bases fitting TRBD1. The CDR3 is 16 amino acids. Trimming took 2 bases from V and 4 from J; bases not matched to a gene: 5. DNA for the CDR3: TGTGCCAGCAGTTTATGGACAGGGGGTCGTTACAATGAGCAGTTCTTC. Translated: CASSLWTGGRYNEQFF.

This chain links TRBV27 with TRBJ1-2; D is unresolved. V lost 6 bases, J lost 0 bases, and 5 bases lay in between. The germline V gene has CDR1 MNHEY and CDR2 SMNVEV (reference sequence). The CDR3 has 12 amino acids. The CDR3 DNA sequence: TGTGCCAGCAGAGGCGCTAACTATGGCTACACCTTC. Amino acid sequence: CASRGANYGYTF.

This clonotype has more than one count but fewer than ten. This chain joins TRBV5-1 and TRBJ2-5; D unclear. The CDR3 extends over 13 amino acids. In germline, CDR1 is SGHRS, CDR2 YFSETQ. Trimming took 0 bases from V and 7 from J, leaving 10 bases between them. The CDR3 protein is CASSLGAVATQYF. The CDR3 DNA follows: TGCGCCAGCAGCTTGGGGGCTGTTGCGACCCAGTACTTC.